The following is a T cell receptor beta chain sequence with its context. Its specificity is not known. This sample is part of a study of T cell responses to AZD1222 COVID-19 vaccine. Second-dose groups at about 4 or about 12 weeks were pooled. The table came from immunoSEQ multiplex PCR; TCRdb's copy has only in-frame clones and leaves some out. Of some 110,000 clones listed, approximately 90% are singletons. Broader study findings: Across the whole spike, CD4 TCRs peaked at regions 160-218 and 743-854.

This sample comprised peripheral blood, obtained 28 days after the second AZD1222 dose. This clonotype was obtained from an adult who received the AZD1222 COVID-19 vaccine.

CDR3 DNA: TGTGCCAGCAGCTTGCGGGGGGCGGCTAACTATGGCTACACCTTC. Amino acids: CASSLRGAANYGYTF. The chain links TRBV7-8 to TRBJ1-2; D perhaps matches TRBD1 (6 bases). V gave up 3 bases and J gave up 0 bases, with 11 bases separating them. The CDR3 totals 15 residues. Germline CDR1 and CDR2: SGHVS and FQNEAQ.